The present entry profiles one T cell receptor (beta chain) with its context. The sample contains more than one DNA sequence encoding this CDR3. The CDR3 sequence is 15 residues long. After removal of 6 bases from V and 8 bases from J, the junction contained 10 bases not matched to a gene. Germline CDR1 is ENHRY and CDR2 is SYGVKD. These data are taken from a study of blood T cell repertoires in COVID-19. As for the study in general: COVID-19 samples from acute and convalescent phases originated in the United States, Italy and Spain. T cells, B-cell-depleted T cells, or PBMCs provided the cDNA or gDNA that served as material.

Original data processing: By means of reference gene primer amplification, nucleated cell counts were estimated. TCRdb's table, derived via immunoSEQ multiplex PCR, lists solely in-frame clones and lacks some. V and J calls and clone size come straight from that table; D and trimming were deduced from the DNA. Of about 170,000 clones in the sample, more than 85% were seen once. The clonotype comes from a woman at least 80 years old in a cohort sampled during active or convalescent COVID-19. Sample: peripheral blood. The rearrangement uses TRBV10-3 and TRBJ2-1; 10 bases are a match to TRBD2. Here the CDR3 DNA reads TGTGCCATCAGCAGCGGGGGGGCTACCTCGGATGAGCAGTTCTTC. Protein sequence: CAISSGGATSDEQFF.